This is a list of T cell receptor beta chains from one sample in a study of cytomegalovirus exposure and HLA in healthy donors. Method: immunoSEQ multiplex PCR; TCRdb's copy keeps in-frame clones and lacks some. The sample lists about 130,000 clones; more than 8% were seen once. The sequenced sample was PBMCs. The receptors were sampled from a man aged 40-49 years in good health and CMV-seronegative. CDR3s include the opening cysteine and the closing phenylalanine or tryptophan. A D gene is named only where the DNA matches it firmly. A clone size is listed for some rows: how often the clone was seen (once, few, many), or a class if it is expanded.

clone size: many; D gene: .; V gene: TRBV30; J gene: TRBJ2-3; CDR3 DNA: TGTGCCTGGAGTACCACAGGGTCCGATACGCAGTATTTT; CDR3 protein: CAWSTTGSDTQYF
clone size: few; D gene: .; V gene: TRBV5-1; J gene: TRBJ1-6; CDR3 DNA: TGCGCCAGCAGCTTGGCTTCAGGGGTAGAATCACCCCTCCACTTT; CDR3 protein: CASSLASGVESPLHF
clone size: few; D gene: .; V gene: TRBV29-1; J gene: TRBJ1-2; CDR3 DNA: TGCAGCGTGGAGCGGGACCCCAAACCCAATGGCTACACCTTC; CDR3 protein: CSVERDPKPNGYTF
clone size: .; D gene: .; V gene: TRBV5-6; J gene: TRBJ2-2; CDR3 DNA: TGTGCCAGCAGCCGCGGGGTAGGAGGCATTGGGGAGCTGTTTTTT; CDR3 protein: CASSRGVGGIGELFF
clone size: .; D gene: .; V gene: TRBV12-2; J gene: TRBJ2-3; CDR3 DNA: TGTGCAAGTCGCTTAGCGCCGGGACAGGGGGCCCAGTATACGCAGTATTTT; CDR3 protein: CASRLAPGQGAQYTQYF
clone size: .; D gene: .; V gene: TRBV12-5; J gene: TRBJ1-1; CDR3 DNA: TGTGCTAGTGGTTTGTACCGGGGGGGCTTTGACACTGAAGCTTTCTTT; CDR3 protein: CASGLYRGGFDTEAFF
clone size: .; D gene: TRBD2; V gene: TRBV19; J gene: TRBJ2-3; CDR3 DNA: TGTGCCAGTAGTCCCCCCGGGACTAGTGGGGATACGCAGTATTTT; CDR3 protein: CASSPPGTSGDTQYF
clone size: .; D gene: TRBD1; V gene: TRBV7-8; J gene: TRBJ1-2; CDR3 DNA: TGTGCCAGCAGCGCCCGGGACAGGGATGACTATGGCTACACCTTC; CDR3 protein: CASSARDRDDYGYTF
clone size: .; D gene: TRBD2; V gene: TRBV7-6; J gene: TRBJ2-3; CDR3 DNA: TGTGCCAGCAGCTTAGTTAGCGGGGGCGGGAGCACAGATACGCAGTATTTT; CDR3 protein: CASSLVSGGGSTDTQYF
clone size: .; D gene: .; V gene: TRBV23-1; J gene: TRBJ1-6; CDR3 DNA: TGCGCCAGCAGTACGCGAAAGAGATCACCCCTCCACTTT; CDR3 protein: CASSTRKRSPLHF
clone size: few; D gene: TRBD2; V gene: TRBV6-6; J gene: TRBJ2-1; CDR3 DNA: TGTGCCAGCAGTGAGACTAGCGGGGAGTATGGTGAGCAGTTCTTC; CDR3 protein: CASSETSGEYGEQFF
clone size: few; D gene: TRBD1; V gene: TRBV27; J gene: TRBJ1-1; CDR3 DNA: TGTGCCAGCAGTTTTGATTCACAGGGGGATTGGACTGAAGCTTTCTTT; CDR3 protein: CASSFDSQGDWTEAFF
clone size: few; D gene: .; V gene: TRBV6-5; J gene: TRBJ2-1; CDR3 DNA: TGTGCCAGCAGTTACTCATTAGGGGCTGAGCAGTTCTTC; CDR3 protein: CASSYSLGAEQFF
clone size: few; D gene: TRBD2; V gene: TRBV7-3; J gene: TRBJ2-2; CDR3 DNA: TGTGCCAGCAGCTTGACTAGCGGGGGGGCCGTATACACCGGGGAGCTGTTTTTT; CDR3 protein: CASSLTSGGAVYTGELFF
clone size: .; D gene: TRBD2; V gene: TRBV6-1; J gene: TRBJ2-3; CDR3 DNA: TGTGCCAGCAGTGAAGCGGCTAGCGGGGGCACAGATACGCAGTATTTT; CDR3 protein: CASSEAASGGTDTQYF
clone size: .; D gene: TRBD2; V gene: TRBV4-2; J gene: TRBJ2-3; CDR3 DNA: TGTGCCAGCAGCCAGGCCACTAGCGGGGGGGCAGATACGCAGTATTTT; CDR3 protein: CASSQATSGGADTQYF
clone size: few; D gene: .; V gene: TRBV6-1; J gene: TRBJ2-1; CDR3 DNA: TGTGCCAGCAGTGAAGGTCCGACTTCCTACAATGAGCAGTTCTTC; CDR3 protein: CASSEGPTSYNEQFF
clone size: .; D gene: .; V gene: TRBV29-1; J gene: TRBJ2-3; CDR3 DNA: TGCAGCGTTGTGGGCAGGGATACAGATACGCAGTATTTT; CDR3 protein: CSVVGRDTDTQYF
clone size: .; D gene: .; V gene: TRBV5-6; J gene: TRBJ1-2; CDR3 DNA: TGTGCCAGCAGCTTGAGACAGTCCTATGGCTACACCTTC; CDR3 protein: CASSLRQSYGYTF
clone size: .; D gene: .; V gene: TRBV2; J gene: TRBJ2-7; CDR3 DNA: TGTGCCAGCAGGGACGGGACAAACTACGAGCAGTACTTC; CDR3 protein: CASRDGTNYEQYF
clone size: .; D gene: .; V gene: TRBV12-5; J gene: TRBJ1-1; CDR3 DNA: TGTGCTAGTGGTTTCTATGGGGGCGCGAGTAATAGTCGCACTGAAGCTTTCTTT; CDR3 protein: CASGFYGGASNSRTEAFF
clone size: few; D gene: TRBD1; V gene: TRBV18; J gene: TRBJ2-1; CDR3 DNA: TGTGCCAGCTCATTCCAACAGGGGCCCGGATCCTACAATGAGCAGTTCTTC; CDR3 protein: CASSFQQGPGSYNEQFF
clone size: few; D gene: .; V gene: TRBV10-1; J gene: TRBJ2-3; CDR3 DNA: TGCGCCAGTGGACTTTCCACAGATACGCAGTATTTT; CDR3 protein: CASGLSTDTQYF
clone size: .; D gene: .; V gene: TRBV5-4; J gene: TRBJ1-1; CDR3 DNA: TGTGCCAGCAGCTTTACTACTGGGAACACTGAAGCTTTCTTT; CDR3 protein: CASSFTTGNTEAFF
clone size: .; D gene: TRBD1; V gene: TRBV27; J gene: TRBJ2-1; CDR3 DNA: TGTGCCAGCGGCCTGACAGGGAGCTCCTACAATGAGCAGTTCTTC; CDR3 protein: CASGLTGSSYNEQFF
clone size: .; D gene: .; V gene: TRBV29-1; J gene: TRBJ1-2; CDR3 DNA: TGCAGCGGCCAGGGGTTCTATGGCTACACCTTC; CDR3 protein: CSGQGFYGYTF
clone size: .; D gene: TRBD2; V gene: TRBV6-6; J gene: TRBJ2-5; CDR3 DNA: TGTGCCAGCAGCGGGGGGGCCTGGGAGACCCAGTACTTC; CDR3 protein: CASSGGAWETQYF
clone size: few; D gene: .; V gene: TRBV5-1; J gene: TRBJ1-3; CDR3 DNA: TGCGCCAGCAGCTTAGGGACACCTTTTATTAACTCTGGAAACACCATATATTTT; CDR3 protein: CASSLGTPFINSGNTIYF
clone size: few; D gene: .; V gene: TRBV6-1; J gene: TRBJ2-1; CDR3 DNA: TGTGCCAGCAGTGAAGTCGCGGGGAGGCCGTTCTTC; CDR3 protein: CASSEVAGRPFF
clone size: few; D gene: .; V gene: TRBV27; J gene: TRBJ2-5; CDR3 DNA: TGTGCCAGCAGTTCAACAAAAGAGGGAGAGACCCAGTACTTC; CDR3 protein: CASSSTKEGETQYF
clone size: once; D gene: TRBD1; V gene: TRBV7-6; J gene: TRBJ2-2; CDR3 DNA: TGTGCCAGCAGCTTGGACAGGGGTTACACCGGGGAGCTGTTTTTT; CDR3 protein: CASSLDRGYTGELFF
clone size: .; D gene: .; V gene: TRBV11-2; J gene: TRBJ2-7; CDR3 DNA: TGTGCCAGCAGCTTTATCCGGGACACCAAATACGAGCAGTACTTC; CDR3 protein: CASSFIRDTKYEQYF
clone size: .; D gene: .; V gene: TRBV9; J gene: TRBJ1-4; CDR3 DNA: TGTGCCAGCAGCGTAGCCTCAACTAATGAAAAACTGTTTTTT; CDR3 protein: CASSVASTNEKLFF
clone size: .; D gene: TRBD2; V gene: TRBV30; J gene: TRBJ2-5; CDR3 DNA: TGTGCCTGGAGTGTGGGCGGGGGGCCAGGAGGGATAGAGACCCAGTACTTC; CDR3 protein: CAWSVGGGPGGIETQYF
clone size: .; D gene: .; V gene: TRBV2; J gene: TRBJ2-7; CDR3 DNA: TGTGCCAGCAGTGAACAGTCCGAGCAGTACTTC; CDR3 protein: CASSEQSEQYF
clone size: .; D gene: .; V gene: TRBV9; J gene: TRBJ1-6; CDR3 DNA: TGTGCCAGCAGCGTACAGGCGAGAGCCTCGAATTCACCCCTCCACTTT; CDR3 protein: CASSVQARASNSPLHF
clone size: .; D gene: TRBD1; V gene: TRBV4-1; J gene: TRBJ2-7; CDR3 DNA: TGCGCCAGCAGCGGAACCGGGACAGACTCCTACGAGCAGTACTTC; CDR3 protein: CASSGTGTDSYEQYF
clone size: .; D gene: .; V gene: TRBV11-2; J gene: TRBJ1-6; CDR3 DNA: TGTGCCAGCAGCTTAGAGTCGGGGGGAATTTCACCCCTCCACTTT; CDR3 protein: CASSLESGGISPLHF
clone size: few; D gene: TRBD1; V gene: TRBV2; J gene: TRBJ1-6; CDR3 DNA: TGTGCCAGCAGAACAGGGGGCACTTCACCCCTCCACTTT; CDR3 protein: CASRTGGTSPLHF
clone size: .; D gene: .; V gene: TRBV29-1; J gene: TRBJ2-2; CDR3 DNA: TGCAGCGTTGAGTCTAGTACCGTCGACGGGGAGCTGTTTTTT; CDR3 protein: CSVESSTVDGELFF
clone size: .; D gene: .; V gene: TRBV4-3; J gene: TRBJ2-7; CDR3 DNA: TGCGCCAGCAGCCAATTCGGCGGGCCCTACGAGCAGTACTTC; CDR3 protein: CASSQFGGPYEQYF
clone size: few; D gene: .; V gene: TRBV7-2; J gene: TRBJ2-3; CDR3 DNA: TGTGCCAGCAGCCGTCGCGGCGAGTCCACAGATACGCAGTATTTT; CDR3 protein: CASSRRGESTDTQYF
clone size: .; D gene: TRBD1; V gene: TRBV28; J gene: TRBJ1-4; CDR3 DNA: TGTGCCAGCAGTGAGGACAGGCTGCGGGAAAAACTGTTTTTT; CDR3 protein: CASSEDRLREKLFF
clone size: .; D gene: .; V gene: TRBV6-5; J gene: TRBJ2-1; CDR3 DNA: TGTGCCAGCAGAGGGAGTAGGGATTACAATGAGCAGTTCTTC; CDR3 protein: CASRGSRDYNEQFF
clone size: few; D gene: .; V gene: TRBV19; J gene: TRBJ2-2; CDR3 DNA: TGTGCCAGTAGTTTCGGGGATGGCGACGGCGGGGAGCTGTTTTTT; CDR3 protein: CASSFGDGDGGELFF
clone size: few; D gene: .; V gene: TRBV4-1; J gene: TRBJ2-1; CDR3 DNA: TGCGCCAGCAGCCTCATTAGCGACTCCTACAATGAGCAGTTCTTC; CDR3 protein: CASSLISDSYNEQFF
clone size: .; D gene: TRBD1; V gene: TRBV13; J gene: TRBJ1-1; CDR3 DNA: TGTGCCAGCAACAGGGGGAACACTGAAGCTTTCTTT; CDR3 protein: CASNRGNTEAFF
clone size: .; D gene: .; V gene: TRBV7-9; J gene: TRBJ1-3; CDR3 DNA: TGTGCCAGCAGCCCGCGGTCTCCCGGCGGAAACACCATATATTTT; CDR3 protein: CASSPRSPGGNTIYF
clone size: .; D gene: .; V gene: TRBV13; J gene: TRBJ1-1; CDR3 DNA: TGTGCCAGCAGCTTACACGGGGGTGCGAGTACTGAAGCTTTCTTT; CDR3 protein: CASSLHGGASTEAFF
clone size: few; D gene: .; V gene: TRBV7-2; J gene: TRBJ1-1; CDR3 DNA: TGTGCCAGCCGGGAGGCCCTAGCGAACACTGAAGCTTTCTTT; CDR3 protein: CASREALANTEAFF
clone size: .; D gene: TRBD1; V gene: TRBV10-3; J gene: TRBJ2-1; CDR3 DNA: TGTGCCATGGGACAGGGGAATAGATACAATGAGCAGTTCTTC; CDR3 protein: CAMGQGNRYNEQFF
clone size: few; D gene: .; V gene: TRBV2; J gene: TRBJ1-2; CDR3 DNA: TGTGCCAGCACGGGAGACTTCCCTGGCTACACCTTC; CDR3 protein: CASTGDFPGYTF
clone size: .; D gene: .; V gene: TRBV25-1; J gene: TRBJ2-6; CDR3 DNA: TGTGCCAGCGCCTCCGCGGGTTGGGCCAACGTCCTGACTTTC; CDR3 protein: CASASAGWANVLTF
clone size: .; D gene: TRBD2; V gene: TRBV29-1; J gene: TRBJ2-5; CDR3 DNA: TGCAGCGCCACTAGCGGACAAGAGACCCAGTACTTC; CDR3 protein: CSATSGQETQYF
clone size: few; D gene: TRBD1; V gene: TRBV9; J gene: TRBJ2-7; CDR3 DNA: TGTGCCAGCAGCGTAGAACAGGGGGGAATCTACGAGCAGTACTTC; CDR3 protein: CASSVEQGGIYEQYF
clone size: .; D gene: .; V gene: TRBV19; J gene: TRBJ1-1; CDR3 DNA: TGTGCCAGTAACAGGTATGTAGGCACTGAAGCTTTCTTT; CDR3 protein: CASNRYVGTEAFF
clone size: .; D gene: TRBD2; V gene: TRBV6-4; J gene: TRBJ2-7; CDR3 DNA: TGTGCCAGCAGTGATTTCGGGGGGGGCCATCAGGAGCAGTACTTC; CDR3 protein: CASSDFGGGHQEQYF
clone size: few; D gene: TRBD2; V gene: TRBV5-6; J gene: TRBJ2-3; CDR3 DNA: TGTGCCAGCAGCTCGGGACTAGCGGGGGCCCGTCAAGATTTT; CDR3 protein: CASSSGLAGARQDF
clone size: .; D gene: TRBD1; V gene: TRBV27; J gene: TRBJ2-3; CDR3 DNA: TGTGCCAGCAGTAGCACCGGGACAGGGTTCGGGGATACGCAGTATTTT; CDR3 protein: CASSSTGTGFGDTQYF